This T cell receptor beta chain was profiled in a study of cytomegalovirus exposure and HLA in healthy donors. Amplification used 60 Vbeta primers and 13 Jbeta primers. The repertoire was sequenced with immunoSEQ multiplex PCR; TCRdb's copy has only in-frame clones and lacks some. The sample consists of some 250,000 clones, over 80% of them appearing once. V was pared by 0 bases and J by 4 bases, with 0 bases of the junction left unmatched. The CDR3 loop spans 14 amino acids. CDR1 is SGDLS and CDR2 is YYNGEE in the germline V gene. This sequence originates from a woman in her 40s in good health and CMV-seropositive. V gene TRBV9 combines with J gene TRBJ2-3, with 9 bases that match TRBD1. The sample was PBMCs. The CDR3 DNA reads as TGTGCCAGCAGCGTAGGGACAGGGGCAGATACGCAGTATTTT. It is translated as CASSVGTGADTQYF.